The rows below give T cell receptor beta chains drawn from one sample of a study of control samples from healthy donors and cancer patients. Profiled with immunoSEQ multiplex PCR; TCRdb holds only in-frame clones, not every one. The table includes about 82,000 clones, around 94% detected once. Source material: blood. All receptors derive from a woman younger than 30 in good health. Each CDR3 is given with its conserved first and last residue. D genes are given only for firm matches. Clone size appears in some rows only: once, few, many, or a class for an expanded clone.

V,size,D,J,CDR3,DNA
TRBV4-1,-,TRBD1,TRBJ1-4,CASSQAGTENEKLFF,TGCGCCAGCAGCCAAGCTGGGACAGAAAATGAAAAACTGTTTTTT
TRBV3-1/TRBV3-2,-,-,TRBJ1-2,CASSQDQGFYGYTF,TGTGCCAGCAGCCAAGATCAAGGGTTCTATGGCTACACCTTC
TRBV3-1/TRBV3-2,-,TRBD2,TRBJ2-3,CASSQVLAGETDTQYF,TGTGCCAGCAGCCAAGTCTTAGCGGGAGAGACAGATACGCAGTATTTT
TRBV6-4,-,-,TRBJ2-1,CASSDRRGEGHNEQFF,TGTGCCAGCAGTGACAGGAGGGGAGAAGGTCACAATGAGCAGTTCTTC
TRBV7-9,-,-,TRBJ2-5,CASSLTGAGGTQYF,TGTGCCAGCAGCTTAACAGGGGCCGGGGGGACCCAGTACTTC
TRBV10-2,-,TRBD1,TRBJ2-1,CTSSIRDRPYNEQFF,TGCACCAGCAGTATCCGGGACAGGCCCTACAATGAGCAGTTCTTC
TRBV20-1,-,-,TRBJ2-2,CSAMRRGELFF,TGCAGTGCTATGCGACGGGGGGAGCTGTTTTTT
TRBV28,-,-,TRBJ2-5,CASSQIGGSETQYF,TGTGCCAGCAGTCAAATTGGCGGGTCAGAGACCCAGTACTTC
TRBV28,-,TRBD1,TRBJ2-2,CASKRDRGIGELFF,TGTGCCAGCAAAAGGGACAGGGGGATCGGGGAGCTGTTTTTT
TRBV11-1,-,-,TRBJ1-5,CASSLEENQPQHF,TGTGCCAGCAGCTTAGAAGAGAATCAGCCCCAGCATTTT
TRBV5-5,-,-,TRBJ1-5,CASSSPSTGHQHF,TGTGCCAGCAGCTCCCCATCGACGGGTCACCAGCATTTT
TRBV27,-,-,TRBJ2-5,CASSFLSGVGTQYF,TGTGCCAGCAGTTTTCTTTCAGGAGTGGGGACCCAGTACTTC
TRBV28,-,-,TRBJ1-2,CASRRVGNYGYTF,TGTGCCAGCCGACGCGTAGGGAACTATGGCTACACCTTC
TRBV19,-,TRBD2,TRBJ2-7,CASSREGRYEQYF,TGTGCCAGTAGCCGGGAGGGCCGGTACGAGCAGTACTTC
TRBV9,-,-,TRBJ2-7,CASSVDWGRAYEQYF,TGTGCCAGCAGCGTAGATTGGGGTAGGGCGTACGAGCAGTACTTC
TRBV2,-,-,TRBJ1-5,CASTLRLDQPQHF,TGTGCCAGCACCCTCAGGCTAGATCAGCCCCAGCATTTT
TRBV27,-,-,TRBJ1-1,CASSLWQNTEAFF,TGTGCCAGCAGTTTGTGGCAGAACACTGAAGCTTTCTTT
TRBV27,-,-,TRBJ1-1,CASSPTGIRPNTEAFF,TGTGCCAGCAGTCCTACAGGGATTCGGCCGAACACTGAAGCTTTCTTT
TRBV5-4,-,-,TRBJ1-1,CASSLAGNGGEAFF,TGTGCCAGCAGCTTGGCCGGGAATGGGGGTGAAGCTTTCTTT
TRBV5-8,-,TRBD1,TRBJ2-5,CASSLRGPETQYF,TGTGCCAGCAGCTTAAGGGGGCCGGAGACCCAGTACTTC
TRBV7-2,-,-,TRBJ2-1,CASSLRFRTLDEQFF,TGTGCCAGCAGCTTAAGGTTTCGCACATTGGATGAGCAGTTCTTC
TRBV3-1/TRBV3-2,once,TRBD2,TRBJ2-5,CASSQDSVAGGYQETQYF,TGTGCCAGCAGCCAAGATTCGGTGGCGGGGGGGTACCAAGAGACCCAGTACTTC
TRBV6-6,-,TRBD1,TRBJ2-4,CASSSADRGGNIQYF,TGTGCCAGCAGTTCCGCGGACAGGGGAGGAAACATTCAGTACTTC
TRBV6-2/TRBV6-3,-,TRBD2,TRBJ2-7,CASSPRRLAGVARHEQYF,TGTGCCAGCAGTCCACGAAGACTAGCGGGAGTCGCCCGGCACGAGCAGTACTTC
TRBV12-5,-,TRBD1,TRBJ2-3,CASGLFGTVHTDTQYF,TGTGCTAGTGGTTTGTTCGGGACAGTACACACAGATACGCAGTATTTT
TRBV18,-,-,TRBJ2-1,CASSPARRAGALNNEQFF,TGTGCCAGCTCACCGGCAAGACGGGCAGGGGCCCTGAACAATGAGCAGTTCTTC
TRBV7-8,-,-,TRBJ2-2,CASSLGPGRGTGELFF,TGTGCCAGCAGCTTAGGACCGGGTCGGGGCACCGGGGAGCTGTTTTTT
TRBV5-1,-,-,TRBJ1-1,CASSLEQPTEAFF,TGCGCCAGCAGCTTGGAACAGCCTACGGAAGCTTTCTTT
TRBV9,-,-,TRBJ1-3,CASSPPRSGNTIYF,TGTGCCAGCAGCCCCCCCCGTTCTGGAAACACCATATATTTT
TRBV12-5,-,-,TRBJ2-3,CASGFQWDGALLPDTQYF,TGTGCTAGTGGTTTCCAATGGGATGGAGCCTTGTTACCAGATACGCAGTATTTT
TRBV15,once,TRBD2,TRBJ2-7,CATSRESGSSYEQYF,TGTGCCACCAGCAGAGAAAGCGGGAGCTCCTACGAGCAGTACTTC
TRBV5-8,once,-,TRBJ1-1,CASSFGGTEAFF,TGTGCCAGCAGCTTTGGGGGGACTGAAGCTTTCTTT
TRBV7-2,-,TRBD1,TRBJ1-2,CASSGDRGFPRGGYTF,TGTGCCAGCAGCGGGGACAGGGGATTCCCTAGGGGTGGCTACACCTTC
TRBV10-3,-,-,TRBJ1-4,CAISESRLTNEKLFF,TGTGCCATCAGTGAGTCTCGGTTAACTAATGAAAAACTGTTTTTT
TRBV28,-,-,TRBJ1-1,CASSFRGARAFF,TGTGCCAGCAGTTTTCGAGGGGCCCGGGCTTTCTTT
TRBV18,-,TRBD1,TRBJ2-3,CASSPIGTGTTDTQYF,TGTGCCAGCTCACCCATTGGGACAGGAACCACAGATACGCAGTATTTT
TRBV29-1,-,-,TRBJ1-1,CSVKGRSTTEAFF,TGCAGCGTTAAGGGCCGATCAACCACTGAAGCTTTCTTT
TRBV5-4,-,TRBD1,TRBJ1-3,CASSRIDRGSGNTIYF,TGTGCCAGCAGCCGAATCGACAGGGGTTCAGGAAACACCATATATTTT
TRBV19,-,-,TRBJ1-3,CASSPGRYGNTIYF,TGTGCCAGTAGCCCGGGACGGTATGGAAACACCATATATTTT
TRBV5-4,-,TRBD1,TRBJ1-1,CASSLQGGNTEAFF,TGTGCCAGCAGCTTGCAGGGGGGGAACACTGAAGCTTTCTTT
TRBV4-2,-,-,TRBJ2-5,CASSQDGRNDRQETQYF,TGTGCCAGCAGCCAAGATGGGCGAAACGACCGGCAAGAGACCCAGTACTTC
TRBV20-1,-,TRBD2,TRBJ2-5,CSASRTGGPRETQYF,TGCAGTGCTAGTCGGACGGGGGGGCCTCGAGAGACCCAGTACTTC
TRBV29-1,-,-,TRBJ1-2,CSVEMVERNGYTF,TGCAGCGTCGAAATGGTGGAACGTAATGGCTACACCTTC
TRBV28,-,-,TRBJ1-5,CASSLTSGGFGNQPQHF,TGTGCCAGCAGTTTAACGTCGGGGGGGTTTGGGAATCAGCCCCAGCATTTT
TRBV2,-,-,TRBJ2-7,CASLLAPGPGAYEQYF,TGTGCCAGCCTTTTGGCCCCCGGGCCGGGGGCGTACGAGCAGTACTTC
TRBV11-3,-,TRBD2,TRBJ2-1,CASSSPGLVLYEQFF,TGTGCCAGCAGCTCCCCGGGACTAGTTTTATATGAGCAGTTCTTC
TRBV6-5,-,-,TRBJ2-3,CASSYSGRASTDTQYF,TGTGCCAGCAGTTATTCGGGAAGGGCTAGCACAGATACGCAGTATTTT
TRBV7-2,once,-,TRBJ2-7,CASSLANSGPHYEQYF,TGTGCCAGCAGCTTAGCGAACAGCGGGCCTCACTACGAGCAGTACTTC
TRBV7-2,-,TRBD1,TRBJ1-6,CASSPKRNRGSSYNSPLHF,TGTGCCAGCAGCCCAAAACGTAACAGGGGGAGCTCCTATAATTCACCCCTCCACTTT
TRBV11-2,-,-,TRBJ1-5,CASSLSGIGPHQPQHF,TGTGCCAGCAGCTTATCGGGTATAGGACCCCATCAGCCCCAGCATTTT